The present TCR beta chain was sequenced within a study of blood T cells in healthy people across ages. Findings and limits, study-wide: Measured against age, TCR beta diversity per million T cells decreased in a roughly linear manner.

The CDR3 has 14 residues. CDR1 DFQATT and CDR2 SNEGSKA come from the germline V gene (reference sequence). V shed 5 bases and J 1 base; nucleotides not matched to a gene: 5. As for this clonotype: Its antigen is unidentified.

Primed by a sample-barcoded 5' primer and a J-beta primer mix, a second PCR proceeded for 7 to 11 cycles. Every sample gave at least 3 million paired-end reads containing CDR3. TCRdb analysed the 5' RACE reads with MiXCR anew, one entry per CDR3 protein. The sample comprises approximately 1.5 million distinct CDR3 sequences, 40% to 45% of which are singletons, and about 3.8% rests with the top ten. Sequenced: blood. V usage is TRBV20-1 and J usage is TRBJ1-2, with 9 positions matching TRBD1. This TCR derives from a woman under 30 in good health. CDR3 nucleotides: TGCAGTGCTGCCAGACAGGGGGATAACTATGGCTACACCTTC. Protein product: CSAARQGDNYGYTF.